The 9 T cell receptor beta chains presented below share a single source sample, sequenced in a study of type 1 regulatory T cells. One entry per CDR3 protein results from TCRdb running MiXCR on the reads. The sample contains more than 20,000 distinct CDR3 sequences, 72% of which appear only once. For these receptors, no antigen is known. Material for sequencing was cultured T cells, either the whole culture or a sorted T cell fraction (not recorded which). Indicated subset: Tr1-enriched cell product generated in vitro against host alloantigens. These receptors were taken from a human donor in good health.

The J gene is TRBJ2-7, the V gene TRBV7-8; the match to TRBD2 covers 8 bases. Unmatched junction bases numbered 6, after V lost 2 bases and J lost 3 bases. The CDR3 runs 15 residues. Germline lookup yields CDR1 SGHVS and CDR2 FQNEAQ. This CDR3 reads CASSLYGGGNYEQYF. CDR3 DNA: TGTGCCAGCAGCTTATACGGGGGGGGTAACTACGAGCAGTACTTC. The whole variable domain, remainder taken from reference TRBV7-8 and TRBJ2-7, is GAGVSQSPRYKVAKRGQDVALRCDPISGHVSLFWYQQALGQGPEFLTYFQNEAQLDKSGLPSDRFFAERPEGSVSTLKIQRTQQEDSAVYLCASSLYGGGNYEQYFGPGTRLTVT.

This rearrangement joins TRBV7-3 to TRBJ2-7, with a possible D match to TRBD1 (5 bases). This CDR3 has 15 residues. Germline V gives CDR1 SGHTA, CDR2 FQGTGA. Trimming pared 1 base from V and 1 base from J, leaving 11 bases between. The CDR3 is CASSLNQGISYEQYF. The CDR3 DNA follows: TGTGCCAGCAGCTTAAATCAGGGCATTTCCTACGAGCAGTACTTC.

This clonotype was counted a single time. This sequence joins TRBV12-3 or TRBV12-4 and TRBJ2-5, with D perhaps assigned TRBD1 or TRBD2 (5 bases each). The CDR3 runs to 15 residues. The V gene lost 3 bases and the J gene lost 5 bases, with 16 bases spanning the gap. The CDR3 loop reads CASSLGPLEGETQYF. In DNA form, the CDR3 reads TGTGCCAGCAGTTTGGGCCCCCTAGAGGGGGAGACCCAGTACTTC.

This chain connects TRBV12-3 or TRBV12-4 to TRBJ2-1, with TRBD2 matching 10 bases. This CDR3 has 16 amino acids. V lost 6 bases to trimming and J lost 3 bases; unmatched junction nucleotides: 8. The DNA of the CDR3 is TGTGCCAGCAGCGCACGAGCGGGGGGGCTCTACAATGAGCAGTTCTTC. Its protein product is CASSARAGGLYNEQFF.

The genes are TRBV12-3 or TRBV12-4 and TRBJ1-3; no definite D call. This CDR3 comprises 14 residues. V gave up 5 bases and J gave up 0 bases, with 8 bases separating them. The CDR3 protein is CASSTTSSGNTIYF. CDR3 DNA: TGTGCCAGCAGTACGACAAGCTCTGGAAACACCATATATTTT.

Judged by abundance, this clonotype is hyperexpanded. DNA for the CDR3: TGCGCCAGCAGCTTGACTAGCGGGGGGGCAGAGACCCAGTACTTC. Encoded protein: CASSLTSGGAETQYF. The chain has TRBV5-1 and TRBJ2-5; TRBD2 matches at 13 bases. The CDR3 contains 15 residues. Germline CDR1 reads SGHRS; CDR2 reads YFSETQ. V shed 1 base and J 4 bases; nucleotides not matched to a gene: 1. Variable domain in full (rest from reference TRBV5-1 and TRBJ2-5): KAGVTQTPRYLIKTRGQQVTLSCSPISGHRSVSWYQQTPGQGLQFLFEYFSETQRNKGNFPGRFSGRQFSNSRSEMNVSTLELGDSALYLCASSLTSGGAETQYFGPGTRLLVL.

A single count supports this clonotype. This sequence joins TRBV4-1 and TRBJ2-5; D perhaps matches TRBD1 (6 bases). CDR1 and CDR2 from the germline V gene are MGHRA and YSYEKL. Trimming pared 1 base from V and 3 bases from J, leaving 6 bases between. This CDR3 region has 13 residues. The chain's CDR3 is CASSQGQEETQYF. The CDR3, as DNA: TGCGCCAGCAGCCAAGGACAGGAAGAGACCCAGTACTTC.

This chain joins TRBV19 and TRBJ1-5; tentative D call: TRBD1 (6 bases). V was pared by 8 bases and J by 3 bases, with 11 bases between. Germline V gene sequence: CDR1 LNHDA, CDR2 SQIVND (reference sequence). The CDR3 is 13 residues long. CDR3 DNA sequence: TGTGCCAGTGAACAGGGCTACAATCAGCCCCAGCATTTT. Amino acid sequence: CASEQGYNQPQHF.

The chain employs TRBV10-3 and TRBJ1-2, with 9 positions matching TRBD1. The CDR3 consists of 16 residues. J lost 6 bases, V lost 8 bases, and 16 bases had no gene match. The germline V gene encodes CDR1 ENHRY and CDR2 SYGVKD. CDR3 amino acids: CAISDPGQGLRDGYTF. Here the CDR3 DNA reads TGTGCCATCTCCGATCCCGGACAGGGGTTAAGGGATGGCTACACCTTC.